This T cell receptor (beta chain) was identified in a study of beta chain features in type 1 diabetes. Overall study: Patients were similar to healthy donors in age and gender (as well as in cell yields).

Broader study findings: Equally in patients and controls, PCR might preferentially amplify shorter templates.

The germline V gene encodes CDR1 SQVTM and CDR2 ANQGSEA. CDR3 size: 17 residues. Losses at the gene ends were 1 base for V and 1 base for J; bases not matched to a gene: 10. It was via CD45RO/CCR7/CD25/CD127/CD95/CD27 that CD4+ naive, central memory, regulatory and stem cell-like memory cells were sorted. Expressed TCRB transcripts were sequenced, since all the RNA that had been isolated was reverse transcribed. The repertoire was sequenced with immunoSEQ multiplex PCR; TCRdb's copy has only in-frame clones and lacks some. Found here are about 260,000 clones, roughly 70% of them singletons; the top ten hold around 0.05%. A note on this clone: What it binds is unknown.

The source of this sequence is a man aged 25-45 years in good health. The chain employs TRBV29-1 and TRBJ2-1; 7 bases match TRBD2. Source material: naive CD4+ T cells from blood. The CDR3 loop is CSVEGLAATTSYNEQFF. DNA of the CDR3: TGCAGCGTTGAAGGCCTAGCGGCCACGACTTCCTACAATGAGCAGTTCTTC.